This passage covers 8 T cell receptor beta chains from one sample sequenced in a study of control samples from healthy donors and cancer patients. Clones were sequenced by immunoSEQ multiplex PCR, and TCRdb holds only the in-frame ones, with some missing. The data hold around 90,000 clones, with roughly 84% observed a single time. Material: blood. The origin of the receptors is a middle-aged woman in good health.

V is TRBV18 and J is TRBJ1-2, with 10 bases identical to TRBD1. With V trimmed by 4 bases and J by 4 bases, 0 bases remained unmatched. Germline lookup yields CDR1 KGHSH and CDR2 LQKENI. CDR3 length: 13 amino acids. For the CDR3, the DNA is TGTGCCAGCTCACGGGACAGGGGCTATGGCTACACCTTC. Translated: CASSRDRGYGYTF.

V usage is TRBV4-1 and J usage is TRBJ1-1; D is unresolved. CDR3 length: 16 residues. Germline CDR1 reads MGHRA; CDR2 reads YSYEKL. Trimming took off 0 bases at V and 0 bases at J, with 11 bases between the two ends. CDR3 protein: CASSQDRGSLNTEAFF. The CDR3 nucleotides are TGCGCCAGCAGCCAAGATCGAGGGAGCCTGAACACTGAAGCTTTCTTT.

V gene TRBV7-9 combines with J gene TRBJ2-7; D may correspond to TRBD1 or TRBD2 (6 bases each). CDR3 length equals 15 residues. Germline CDR1 is SEHNR and CDR2 is FQNEAQ (reference sequence). V dropped 0 bases and J dropped 6 bases, with 15 bases sitting between them. The CDR3 sequence is CASSLARQGTGEQYF. CDR3 in DNA: TGTGCCAGCAGCTTAGCGCGGCAGGGGACTGGCGAGCAGTACTTC.

The V and J genes are TRBV4-1 and TRBJ2-1; TRBD2 matches at 10 bases. Trimming at V came to 0 bases and at J to 6 bases, leaving 5 bases not matched to a gene. In germline, CDR1 is MGHRA, CDR2 YSYEKL. CDR3 size: 16 residues. The CDR3, as DNA: TGCGCCAGCAGCCAAGATCGACTAGCGGGTCTCAATGAGCAGTTCTTC. Residues: CASSQDRLAGLNEQFF.

The V gene is TRBV5-5, the J gene TRBJ2-6, with D perhaps TRBD1 (5 bases). CDR3 length equals 17 residues. With 0 bases removed from V and 0 bases from J, the gap between germline ends came to 10 bases. Germline V lookup: CDR1 SGHKS, CDR2 YYEKEE (reference sequence). The CDR3 reads CASSLGGSSSGANVLTF. In DNA, the CDR3 is TGTGCCAGCAGCTTGGGGGGCTCGAGCTCTGGGGCCAACGTCCTGACTTTC.

The chain carries TRBV4-1 and TRBJ1-4; possibly TRBD1 for D (5 bases). V lost 0 bases to trimming and J lost 5 bases, with 13 bases between them. Germline V gene lookup returns CDR1 MGHRA and CDR2 YSYEKL. This CDR3 is 16 amino acids long. The chain's CDR3 is CASSQDASGLNEKLFF. The CDR3 nucleotides are TGCGCCAGCAGCCAAGATGCCTCAGGGCTAAATGAAAAACTGTTTTTT.

The chain joins TRBV5-4 to TRBJ2-5; 9 nucleotides align to TRBD2. Trimming removed 4 bases from V and 7 bases from J; junction bases left unmatched: 11. The germline V gene encodes CDR1 SGHNT and CDR2 YYREEE (reference sequence). This CDR3 contains 15 residues. The CDR3 nucleotides read TGTGCCAGCAGCATCTTTAGCGGGGGCAAGAGGACCCAGTACTTC. Its translation is CASSIFSGGKRTQYF.

The V call is TRBV6-5, the J call TRBJ2-1, with D possibly matching TRBD2 (5 bases). V dropped 0 bases and J dropped 8 bases, with 8 bases sitting between them. CDR3 length equals 13 residues. The germline CDR1 and CDR2 sequences are MNHEY and SVGAGI. CDR3 residues: CASSYSMGDEQFF. DNA for the CDR3: TGTGCCAGCAGTTACTCGATGGGAGATGAGCAGTTCTTC.